This T cell receptor (beta chain) was observed in a study of human CD8 memory T cell subsets (dated by TCRdb to 2018 to 2021). With regard to the full study: The clonal relationships among stem-like (TSTEM), progenitor exhausted-like (TPEX) and effector memory CD8+ T cell subsets were assessed by comparing the TCRbeta repertoires of these subsets. TCRbeta repertoires were obtained from several donors, each contributing TSTEM, TPEX and effector memory subsets.

A Human TCR Profiling Kit was used to prepare UMI-labeled 5' RACE TCRbeta libraries. Every TCRbeta library was prepared in parallel with an identical number of PCR cycles. The paper's processing steps were these. Each TCRbeta library contained between about 3,000 and 18,000 functional CDR3beta clonotypes. UMI extraction and consensus assembly used MIGEC 1.2.9, requiring at least three reads per UMI. MiXCR 3.0.3 was used to extract in-frame CDR3beta repertoires. Each sample was downsampled to 42,000 randomly selected UMIs before diversity metrics were computed in VDJtools 1.2.1. For each sample pair, the repertoire overlap metrics D, R and F2 were calculated in VDJtools using the top 3,000 clones. Each entry corresponds to one CDR3 protein sequence from reads that TCRdb reprocessed, and DNA is not given. These V and J calls rely on TCRdb rather than the paper's analysis. The sample table gives about 11,000 distinct CDR3 sequences. Clones ranked in the top ten supply roughly 8.7% of the sample.

As for this clonotype: Its antigen is currently not known.

The CDR3 holds 14 amino acids from the cysteine to the phenylalanine. The protein alone is recorded here. According to the germline V gene (reference sequence), CDR1 reads MNHEY and CDR2 reads SMNVEV. Density gradient separation was used to isolate peripheral blood mononuclear cells from healthy donor buffy coats. Negative magnetic separation using EasySep or MojoSort CD8+ T cell isolation kits was how the study enriched total CD8+ T cells. For each subset, total RNA was extracted using an RNeasy Mini Kit from duplicate vials of about 150,000 sorted CD8+ T cells. PBMCs were used either fresh or after cryopreservation in fetal bovine serum containing roughly 10% DMSO. Fluorescence-activated cell sorting on a FACSAria III was used to sort CD8+ T cell subsets to purity. Beyond this particular receptor, the publication reports: Clonotypes were shared with effector memory cells by both stem-like subsets, but only minimal overlap was found between TSTEM and TPEX repertoires, suggesting distinct antigen spectra. Only TCRbeta chains were sequenced, and repertoire comparisons rested on five or six donors tested with paired t-tests and Bonferroni correction. Based on Chao1 estimates, TSTEM subsets appeared to have greater repertoire diversity than TPEX subsets, which could potentially reflect a broader range of specificities. TSTEM and TPEX subsets showed similarly high normalized Shannon-Wiener diversity, whereas effector memory subsets were comparatively less diverse.

The sequencing sample was made of CD8+ T cells from PBMCs. The receptor comes from a human donor in good health. This chain is built from TRBV27 and TRBJ2-5; TCRdb proposes TRBD2, but this gene call is untestable without DNA. CDR3 protein: CASSTSTSEETQYF.